This TCR beta chain was obtained from a study of cytomegalovirus exposure and HLA in healthy donors (dated by TCRdb to the late 2010s). Looking at the study overall: According to a later analysis, one platform produced both the 110 or so validation repertoires and the 666 repertoires of the first cohort. In addition to the first cohort of roughly 670 subjects, a separate validation cohort of 130 or so different subjects was used. To predict cytomegalovirus infection status, the study brought together high-throughput TCR immunosequencing, statistical association of individual TCRs with disease status, and machine learning. The study aimed to test whether signatures of past pathogen exposure could be identified by cataloging public T cell receptors. Broad study findings and their caveats: The classifier was reported to diagnose cytomegalovirus status with high specificity and sensitivity in both the original and validation cohorts. A total of 150 to 200 TCR beta chains were listed by the study as associated with cytomegalovirus. In vitro tests confirmed that a few of the cytomegalovirus-associated TCR beta chains recognize cytomegalovirus antigens. According to the authors, the approach could potentially be generalized to other disease states and immunological phenotypes. Most TCR sequences were seen in very few donors, while some public TCRs were found in many individuals. Of the cluster scores, roughly 93% were above 0 in a later analysis, which found that TCRs clustered in the first cohort also tended to co-occur in the 110 or so validation repertoires. The validation cohort had no HLA typing available for a later analysis, so co-occurrence within that cohort was assessed over all 130 or so repertoires.

V gives up 6 bases and J gives up 8 bases, and the segment between their germline ends measures 17 bases. As encoded in the germline V gene, CDR1 is MDHEN while CDR2 is SYDVKM. From its cysteine to its phenylalanine, the CDR3 spans 14 amino acids. The kept DNA is CDR3 alone, 42 bases in frame from the first base. Only one count was recorded for this clone. Its antigen target is currently unknown. Per-base qualities were not stored, and no clone one base away is much larger. Receptor libraries were prepared by the immunoSEQ multiplex PCR assay. The authors' analysis ran thus. A statistical classification framework was developed to diagnose cytomegalovirus status using the catalog of TCR beta chain sequences. TCRdb limited this immuneACCESS table to in-frame rearrangements with V and J called. A share of clones is missing; checked studies link under half to unresolved V genes, and the rest is unexplained. V, J and clone size derive from that table, while D and trimming were established from the DNA sequence. This sample has roughly 200,000 clones in its table, and approximately 89% of those were observed once. 7.2% of the sample is held by the ten biggest clonotypes.

Donors formed part of the validation cohort, which comprised 120 or so subjects and was distinct from the first cohort of under 800 subjects. The V gene is TRBV28 and the J gene is TRBJ2-1; the D gene is perhaps TRBD2, from 6 matching bases. The receptor was derived from a man aged 25 to 45 in good health and CMV-seropositive. The specimen was PBMCs. CDR3 sequence: CASSNEGTPYEQFF. The bases read TGTGCCAGCAGCAACGAAGGGACTCCGTATGAGCAGTTCTTC.